This TCR beta chain was profiled in a study of cytomegalovirus exposure and HLA in healthy donors. Study at large: Earlier, almost 120 million unique TCR beta sequences were recovered from roughly 180 million T cells by an analysis.

To note about this clone: Its antigen remains unknown.

Germline V gene sequence: CDR1 MDHEN, CDR2 SYDVKM. Between the trimmed V and J ends, which lost 3 bases and 4 bases, there was a span of 9 bases. The CDR3 extends over 14 amino acids. Study results and limitations: A later analysis, which compared TCR beta chains of equal frequency, found the HLA-associated ones more clonally expanded.

Both 60 Vbeta primers and 13 Jbeta primers went into the PCR. Sequencing was performed with immunoSEQ multiplex PCR; in TCRdb, only in-frame clones are kept and a portion is missing. The data hold around 160,000 clones, with around 78% observed a single time. The chain has TRBV28 and TRBJ2-2; tentatively, D is TRBD1 (5 bases). The source material was PBMCs. This TCR was recovered from a man in his forties in good health and CMV-seropositive. This CDR3 is CASSFTGPTGELFF. In DNA form, the CDR3 reads TGTGCCAGCAGTTTCACAGGTCCCACCGGGGAGCTGTTTTTT.